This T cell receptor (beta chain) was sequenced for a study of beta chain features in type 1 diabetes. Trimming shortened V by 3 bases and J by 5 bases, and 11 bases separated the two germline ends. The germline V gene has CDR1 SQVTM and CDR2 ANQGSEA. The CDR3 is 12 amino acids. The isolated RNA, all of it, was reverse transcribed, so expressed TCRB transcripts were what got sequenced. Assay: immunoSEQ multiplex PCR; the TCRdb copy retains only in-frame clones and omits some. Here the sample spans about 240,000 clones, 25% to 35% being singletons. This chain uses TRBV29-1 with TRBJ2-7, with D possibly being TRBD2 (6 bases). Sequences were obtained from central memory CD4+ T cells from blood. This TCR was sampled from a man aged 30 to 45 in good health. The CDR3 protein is CSVDLGGNEQYF. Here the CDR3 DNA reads TGCAGCGTTGACTTGGGAGGCAACGAGCAGTACTTC.